This TCR beta chain comes out of a study of cytomegalovirus exposure and HLA in healthy donors. General study findings and limits: The study dropped some indistinguishable V segments, TRBV6-2 and TRBV6-3 among them.

The PCR was carried out with 60 Vbeta primers and 13 Jbeta primers. Method: immunoSEQ multiplex PCR; TCRdb's copy keeps in-frame clones and lacks some. The data contain 200,000 to 250,000 clones, approximately 82% of them seen just once; the ten biggest clones take up almost 8%. The CDR3 has 16 residues. Germline V gene lookup returns CDR1 SGHRS and CDR2 YFSETQ. V was cut by 4 bases and J by 8 bases, with 22 bases left in between. With regard to this clone: What it binds is not known.

The specimen was PBMCs. This chain joins TRBV5-1 and TRBJ2-1; maybe TRBD2 (5 bases). This receptor was obtained from a woman in her sixties or seventies in good health and CMV-seropositive. The CDR3 here is CASSAVPSSGIDEQFF. CDR3 in DNA: TGCGCCAGCAGCGCCGTTCCCTCCTCGGGAATCGATGAGCAGTTCTTC.